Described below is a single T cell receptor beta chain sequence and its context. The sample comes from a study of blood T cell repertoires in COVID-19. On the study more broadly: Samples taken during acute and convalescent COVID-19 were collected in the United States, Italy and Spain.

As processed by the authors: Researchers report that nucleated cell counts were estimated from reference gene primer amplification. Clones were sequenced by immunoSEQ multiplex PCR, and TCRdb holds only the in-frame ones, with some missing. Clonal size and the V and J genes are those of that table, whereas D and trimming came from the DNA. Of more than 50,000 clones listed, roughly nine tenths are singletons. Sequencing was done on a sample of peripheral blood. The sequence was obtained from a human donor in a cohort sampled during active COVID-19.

The CDR3 nucleotides read TGTGCCAGCAGCCTCGGACAGGGTGTCGTGCCCCTCCACTTT. Its translation is CASSLGQGVVPLHF. This chain joins TRBV3-1 (or the pseudogene TRBV3-2) and TRBJ1-6; 8 bases align to TRBD1. V trimming: 4 bases; J trimming: 13 bases; junction bases outside the gene matches: 9. CDR1 is LGHDT and CDR2 is YNNKEL in the germline V gene (reference sequence). The CDR3 is 14 residues long.